The 17 T cell receptor beta chains presented below share a single source sample, sequenced in a study of T-cell reconstitution after alpha-beta-depleted transplantation in children. Researchers prepared the TCRbeta library using unique molecular identifiers, the study reports. TCRdb re-called the PCR reads with MiXCR, one entry per CDR3 protein. The data show about 540,000 distinct CDR3 sequences, roughly a quarter seen once. The specimen comprised PBMCs, sampled before TCRalphabeta/CD19-depleted stem cell transplant. Receptors were obtained from a boy younger than two with Wiskott-Aldrich syndrome, due to receive a stem cell transplant.

The V call is TRBV24-1, the J call TRBJ2-1, with D tentatively TRBD2 (6 bases). V was trimmed by 4 bases and J by 6 bases, leaving 18 bases between them. The germline V gene encodes CDR1 KGHDR and CDR2 SFDVKD. The CDR3 extends over 16 amino acids. In nucleotides, the CDR3 is TGTGCCACCAGTGACTCGCGCCGGGCCGGGGGCAATGAGCAGTTCTTC. It yields the protein CATSDSRRAGGNEQFF.

The V gene is TRBV20-1, the J gene TRBJ2-3; D unresolved. Germline-derived CDR1 and CDR2 are DFQATT and SNEGSKA (reference sequence). The CDR3 extends over 13 amino acids. V lost 6 bases and J 11 bases, leaving 21 bases between the germline ends. CDR3 DNA: TGCAGTGCCCCTGGCCGGCCCGGAATAGGGCAGTATTTT. It is translated as CSAPGRPGIGQYF.

This clonotype turned up a few times. The chain is built from TRBV10-3 and TRBJ2-1; the match to TRBD1 covers 7 bases. This CDR3 contains 15 residues. The V gene's germline CDR1 is ENHRY and CDR2 SYGVKD. Germline trimming cut 4 bases from V and 4 bases from J; bases unmatched to any gene: 7. The CDR3 protein is CAISARTGSYNEQFF. DNA for the CDR3: TGTGCCATCAGTGCGAGGACAGGTTCTTACAATGAGCAGTTCTTC.

The rearrangement joins TRBV11-2 to TRBJ2-7; no reliable D call. CDR1 and CDR2 (germline): SGHAT, FQNNGV. The length of the CDR3 is 14 residues. Trimming cost V 0 bases and J 4 bases, with 10 bases left between them. CDR3 DNA: TGTGCCAGCAGCTTAGATTCGGAACTTTACGAGCAGTACTTC. Its translation is CASSLDSELYEQYF.

This clonotype was counted between two and nine times. CDR3 bases: TGTGCCAGCAGTTTAGAGGGGACAGGGAATGAAAAACTGTTTTTT. Protein sequence: CASSLEGTGNEKLFF. V usage is TRBV12-3 or TRBV12-4 and J usage is TRBJ1-4, with TRBD1 matching 9 bases. Germline trimming cut 1 base from V and 5 bases from J; bases unmatched to any gene: 2. This CDR3 region has 15 residues.

This clonotype was counted between two and nine times. The CDR3 bases are TGTGCCAGCAGTTATGGGGGGGCGGGCGAGCAGTACTTC. Its translation is CASSYGGAGEQYF. The genes are TRBV6-5 and TRBJ2-7; the D gene is possibly TRBD2 (7 bases). CDR3 length: 13 amino acids. Looked up from germline, CDR1 is MNHEY and CDR2 is SVGAGI. The ends were cut back, 3 bases at V and 6 bases at J, with 12 bases in the middle.

This sequence joins TRBV20-1 and TRBJ2-2; TRBD1 might be the D (5 bases). Germline V gene sequence: CDR1 DFQATT, CDR2 SNEGSKA (reference sequence). The V and J ends lost 2 bases and 4 bases respectively, with 17 bases between them. This CDR3 contains 16 residues. The CDR3 bases are TGCAGTGCTAGACGGATAGAGCAGGGTGTCACCGGGGAGCTGTTTTTT. Protein product: CSARRIEQGVTGELFF.

This clonotype was seen only once. The genes are TRBV20-1 and TRBJ2-7, with D uncertain. This CDR3 has 12 residues. The germline V gene encodes CDR1 DFQATT and CDR2 SNEGSKA (reference sequence). V lost 6 bases and J 4 bases, leaving 13 bases between the germline ends. The chain's CDR3 is CSASPTLYEQYF. CDR3 nucleotide sequence: TGCAGTGCCAGTCCGACTCTGTACGAGCAGTACTTC.

The rearrangement links TRBV20-1 to TRBJ2-4; 8 bases are a match to TRBD2. This CDR3 is 15 amino acids long. Looked up from germline, CDR1 is DFQATT and CDR2 is SNEGSKA (reference sequence). Losses at the gene ends were 0 bases for V and 8 bases for J; bases not matched to a gene: 9. CDR3 sequence (DNA): TGCAGTGCTAGAGATGCGGGAGGAGGTGGAGACATTCAGTACTTC. It is translated as CSARDAGGGGDIQYF.

The chain has TRBV5-1 and TRBJ2-3; TRBD1 or TRBD2 may be the D gene (5 bases each). Germline CDR1 and CDR2: SGHRS and YFSETQ. The CDR3 consists of 16 residues. With 4 bases removed from V and 6 bases from J, the gap between germline ends came to 21 bases. The CDR3 DNA reads TGCGCCAGCAGCACCGGCCGGGACCGAGGGGCGGATACGCAGTATTTT. Amino acids: CASSTGRDRGADTQYF.

The genes are TRBV10-2 and TRBJ2-7, with TRBD2 identical over 9 bases. This CDR3 is built from 15 residues. Trimming removed 6 bases from V and 2 bases from J; junction bases left unmatched: 8. Germline values: CDR1 WSHSY, CDR2 SAAADI. The CDR3 DNA follows: TGCGCCAGCAGGGAGACTAGCGGTTATGCCTACGAGCAGTACTTC. Residues: CASRETSGYAYEQYF.

The table lists this clonotype with a few counts. This chain uses TRBV24-1 with TRBJ2-3, with D possibly being TRBD2 (5 bases). Trimming took off 6 bases at V and 1 base at J, with 10 bases between the two ends. CDR3 length: 14 amino acids. Germline lookup yields CDR1 KGHDR and CDR2 SFDVKD. In nucleotides, the CDR3 is TGTGCCACCAGTACTAGTTTCCGCACAGATACGCAGTATTTT. Protein product: CATSTSFRTDTQYF.

This clonotype was seen only a few times. The V call is TRBV29-1, the J call TRBJ1-1; D is uncertain. CDR3 size: 13 residues. Per germline, CDR1 SQVTM and CDR2 ANQGSEA. Deletions cut 4 bases from V and 1 base from J, with 10 bases between. CDR3 DNA sequence: TGCAGCGTTGTTGGACGGACGAACACTGAAGCTTTCTTT. Amino acid sequence: CSVVGRTNTEAFF.

The chain recombines TRBV5-1 with TRBJ1-1; TRBD1 might be the D (5 bases). The CDR3 consists of 15 residues. The V and J ends lost 3 bases and 1 base respectively, with 13 bases between them. CDR1 and CDR2 from the germline V gene are SGHRS and YFSETQ. In DNA, the CDR3 is TGCGCCAGCAGCTCGGATGGACACCAGAACACTGAAGCTTTCTTT. Its protein is CASSSDGHQNTEAFF. The whole variable domain, filled in from reference TRBV5-1 and TRBJ1-1, reads KAGVTQTPRYLIKTRGQQVTLSCSPISGHRSVSWYQQTPGQGLQFLFEYFSETQRNKGNFPGRFSGRQFSNSRSEMNVSTLELGDSALYLCASSSDGHQNTEAFFGQGTRLTVV.

The chain couples TRBV20-1 to TRBJ2-2; possible D gene TRBD2, 5 bases. The CDR3 totals 14 residues. CDR1 and CDR2 from the germline V gene are DFQATT and SNEGSKA (reference sequence). The V gene lost 2 bases and the J gene lost 2 bases, with 9 bases spanning the gap. The CDR3 protein is CSARPRLNTGELFF. CDR3 nucleotide sequence: TGCAGTGCTAGACCTAGACTAAACACCGGGGAGCTGTTTTTT.

The V gene is TRBV24-1, the J gene TRBJ2-1; D possibly corresponds to TRBD2 (6 bases). V dropped 7 bases and J dropped 4 bases, with 10 bases sitting between them. The CDR3 consists of 13 residues. CDR1 is KGHDR and CDR2 is SFDVKD in the germline V gene. Here the CDR3 DNA reads TGTGCCACCAGGGGTAGCGGATACAATGAGCAGTTCTTC. This encodes CATRGSGYNEQFF.

The chain joins TRBV5-8 to TRBJ2-7, with D maybe TRBD1 (5 bases). Germline assignment: CDR1 SGHTS and CDR2 YDEGEE. CDR3 size: 13 residues. Trimming removed 1 base at V and 4 bases at J, with 9 bases between. DNA of the CDR3: TGTGCCAGCAGCTTGTTCAGGGATTACGAGCAGTACTTC. Protein sequence: CASSLFRDYEQYF. Full variable domain (missing parts from reference TRBV5-8 and TRBJ2-7): EAGVTQSPTHLIKTRGQQATLRCSPISGHTSVYWYQQALGLGLQFLLWYDEGEERNRGNFPPRFSGRQFPNYSSELNVNALELEDSALYLCASSLFRDYEQYFGPGTRLTVT.